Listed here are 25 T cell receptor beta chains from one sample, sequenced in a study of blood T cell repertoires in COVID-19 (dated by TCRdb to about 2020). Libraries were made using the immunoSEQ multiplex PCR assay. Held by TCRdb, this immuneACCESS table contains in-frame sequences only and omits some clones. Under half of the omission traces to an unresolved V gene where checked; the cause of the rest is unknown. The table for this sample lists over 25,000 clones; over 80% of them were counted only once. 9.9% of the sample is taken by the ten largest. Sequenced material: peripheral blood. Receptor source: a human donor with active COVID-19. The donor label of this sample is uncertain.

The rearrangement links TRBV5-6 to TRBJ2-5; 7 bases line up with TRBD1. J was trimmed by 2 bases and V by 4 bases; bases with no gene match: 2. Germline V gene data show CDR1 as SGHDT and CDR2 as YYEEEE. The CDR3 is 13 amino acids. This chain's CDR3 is CASSMGQQETQYF. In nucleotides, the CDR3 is TGTGCCAGCAGCATGGGACAGCAAGAGACCCAGTACTTC.

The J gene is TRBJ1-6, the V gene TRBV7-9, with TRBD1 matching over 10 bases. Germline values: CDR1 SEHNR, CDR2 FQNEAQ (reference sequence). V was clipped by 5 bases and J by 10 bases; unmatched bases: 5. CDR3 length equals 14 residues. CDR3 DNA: TGTGCCAGCAGCCAGACAGGGGGCCAGTCACCCCTCCACTTT. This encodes CASSQTGGQSPLHF. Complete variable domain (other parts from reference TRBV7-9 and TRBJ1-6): DTGVSQNPRHKITKRGQNVTFRCDPISEHNRLYWYRQTLGQGPEFLTYFQNEAQLEKSRLLSDRFSAERPKGSFSTLEIQRTEQGDSAMYLCASSQTGGQSPLHFGNGTRLTVT.

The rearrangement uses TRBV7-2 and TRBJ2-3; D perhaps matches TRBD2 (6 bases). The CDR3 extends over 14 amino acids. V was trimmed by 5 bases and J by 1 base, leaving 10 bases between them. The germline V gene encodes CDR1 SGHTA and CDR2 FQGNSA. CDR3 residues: CASSQSSGTDTQYF. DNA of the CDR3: TGTGCCAGCAGCCAATCTAGCGGCACAGATACGCAGTATTTT.

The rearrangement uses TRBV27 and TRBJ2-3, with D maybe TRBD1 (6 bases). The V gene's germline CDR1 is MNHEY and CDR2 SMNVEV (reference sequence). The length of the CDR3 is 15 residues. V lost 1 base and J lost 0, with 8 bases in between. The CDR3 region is CASSLWGPSTDTQYF. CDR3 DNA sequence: TGTGCCAGCAGTTTATGGGGGCCTAGCACAGATACGCAGTATTTT.

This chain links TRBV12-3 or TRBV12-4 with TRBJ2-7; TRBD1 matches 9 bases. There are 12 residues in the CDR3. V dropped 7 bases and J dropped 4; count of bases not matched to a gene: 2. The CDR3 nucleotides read TGTGCCAGCACGGGACAGGGTTACGAGCAGTACTTC. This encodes CASTGQGYEQYF.

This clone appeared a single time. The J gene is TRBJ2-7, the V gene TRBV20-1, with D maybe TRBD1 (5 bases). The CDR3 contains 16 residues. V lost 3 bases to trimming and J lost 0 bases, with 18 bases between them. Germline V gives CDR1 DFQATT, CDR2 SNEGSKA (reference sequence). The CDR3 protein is CSASDQVTGASYEQYF. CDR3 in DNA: TGCAGTGCTAGTGACCAAGTAACAGGAGCCTCCTACGAGCAGTACTTC.

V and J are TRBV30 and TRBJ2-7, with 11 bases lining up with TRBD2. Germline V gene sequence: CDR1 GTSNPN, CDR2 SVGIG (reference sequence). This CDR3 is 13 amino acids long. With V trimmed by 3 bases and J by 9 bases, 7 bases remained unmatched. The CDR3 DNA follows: TGTGCCTGGAGCCGACTAGCGGGGACCCCGCAGTACTTC. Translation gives CAWSRLAGTPQYF.

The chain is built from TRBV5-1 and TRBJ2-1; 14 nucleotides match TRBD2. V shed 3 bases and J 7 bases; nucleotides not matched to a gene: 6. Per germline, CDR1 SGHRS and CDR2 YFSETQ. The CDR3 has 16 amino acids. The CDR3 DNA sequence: TGCGCCAGCAGCTCGGGACTAGCGGGAGTAGAGAATGAGCAGTTCTTC. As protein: CASSSGLAGVENEQFF.

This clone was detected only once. The CDR3, as DNA: TGTGCCAGCAGCTTAGACCAGGGGCGGCGAGAGACCCAGTACTTC. This sequence encodes CASSLDQGRRETQYF. The chain has TRBV7-2 and TRBJ2-5; D may be TRBD1 (6 bases). V lost 1 base and J 4 bases, leaving 13 bases between the germline ends. The CDR3 sequence is 15 residues long. Germline loops: CDR1 SGHTA, CDR2 FQGNSA.

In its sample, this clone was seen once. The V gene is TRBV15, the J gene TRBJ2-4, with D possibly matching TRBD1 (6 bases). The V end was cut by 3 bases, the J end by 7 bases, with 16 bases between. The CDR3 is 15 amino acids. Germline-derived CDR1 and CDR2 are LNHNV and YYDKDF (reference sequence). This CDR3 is CATSSNTGLGNIQYF. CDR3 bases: TGTGCCACCAGCAGTAACACAGGGCTCGGGAACATTCAGTACTTC.

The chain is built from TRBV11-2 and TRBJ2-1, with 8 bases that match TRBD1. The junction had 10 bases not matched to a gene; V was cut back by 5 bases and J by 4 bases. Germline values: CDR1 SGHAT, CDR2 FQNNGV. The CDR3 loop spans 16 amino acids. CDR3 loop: CASSPWGQEDYNEQFF. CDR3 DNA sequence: TGTGCCAGCAGCCCCTGGGGACAGGAAGATTACAATGAGCAGTTCTTC.

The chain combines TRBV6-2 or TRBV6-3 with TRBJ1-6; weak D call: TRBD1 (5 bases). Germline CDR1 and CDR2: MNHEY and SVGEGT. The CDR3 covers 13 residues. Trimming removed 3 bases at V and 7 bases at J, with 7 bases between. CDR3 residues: CASSYDRNSPLHF. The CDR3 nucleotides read TGTGCCAGCAGTTATGACAGAAATTCACCCCTCCACTTT.

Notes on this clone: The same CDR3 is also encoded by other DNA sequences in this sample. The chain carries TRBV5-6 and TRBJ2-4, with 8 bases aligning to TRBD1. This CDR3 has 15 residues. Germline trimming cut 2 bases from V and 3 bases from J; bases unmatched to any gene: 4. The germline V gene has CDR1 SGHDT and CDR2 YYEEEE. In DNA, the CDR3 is TGTGCCAGCAGCTTCCTACAGGGGGACAAAAACATTCAGTACTTC. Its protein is CASSFLQGDKNIQYF.

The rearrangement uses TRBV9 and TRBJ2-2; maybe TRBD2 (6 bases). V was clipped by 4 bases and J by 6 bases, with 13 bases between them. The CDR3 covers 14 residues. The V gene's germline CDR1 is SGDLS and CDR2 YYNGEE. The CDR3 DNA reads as TGTGCCAGCAGCCCCTGGGGCGGGGCCGGGGAGCTGTTTTTT. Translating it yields CASSPWGGAGELFF.

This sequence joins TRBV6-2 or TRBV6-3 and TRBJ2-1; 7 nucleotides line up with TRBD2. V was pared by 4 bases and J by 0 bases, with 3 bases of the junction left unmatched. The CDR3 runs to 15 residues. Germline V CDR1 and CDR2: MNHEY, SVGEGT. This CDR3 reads CASSWGGPSYNEQFF. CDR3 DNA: TGTGCCAGCAGTTGGGGGGGACCCTCCTACAATGAGCAGTTCTTC.

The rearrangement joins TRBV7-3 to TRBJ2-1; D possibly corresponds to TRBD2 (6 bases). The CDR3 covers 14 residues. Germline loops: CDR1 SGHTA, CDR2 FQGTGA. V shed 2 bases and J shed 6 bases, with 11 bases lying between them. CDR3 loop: CASSLRGLVNEQFF. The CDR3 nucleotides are TGTGCCAGCAGCTTACGGGGACTGGTCAATGAGCAGTTCTTC.

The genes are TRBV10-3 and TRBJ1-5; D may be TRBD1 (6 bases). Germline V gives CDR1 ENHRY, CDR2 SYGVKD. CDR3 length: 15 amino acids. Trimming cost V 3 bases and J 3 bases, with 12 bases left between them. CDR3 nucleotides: TGTGCCATCAGTGAACAGGGTCAGATCAATCAGCCCCAGCATTTT. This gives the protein CAISEQGQINQPQHF.

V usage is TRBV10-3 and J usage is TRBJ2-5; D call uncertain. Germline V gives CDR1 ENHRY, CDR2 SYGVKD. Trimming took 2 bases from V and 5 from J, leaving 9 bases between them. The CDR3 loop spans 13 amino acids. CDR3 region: CAISERRFETQYF. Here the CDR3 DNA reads TGTGCCATCAGTGAGAGGCGGTTCGAGACCCAGTACTTC.

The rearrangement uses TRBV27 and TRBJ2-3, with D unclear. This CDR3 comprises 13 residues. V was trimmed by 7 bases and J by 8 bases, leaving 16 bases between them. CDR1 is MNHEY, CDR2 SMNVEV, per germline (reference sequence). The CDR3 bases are TGTGCCAGCACCGAACAACGAGGTACTACGCAGTATTTT. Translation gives CASTEQRGTTQYF.

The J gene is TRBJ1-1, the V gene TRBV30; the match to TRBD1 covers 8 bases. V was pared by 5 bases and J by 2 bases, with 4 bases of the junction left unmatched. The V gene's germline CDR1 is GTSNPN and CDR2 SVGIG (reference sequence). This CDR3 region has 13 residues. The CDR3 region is CAWDRGLNTEAFF. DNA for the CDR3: TGTGCCTGGGACAGGGGCCTCAACACTGAAGCTTTCTTT. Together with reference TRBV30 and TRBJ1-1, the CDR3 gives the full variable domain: SQTIHQWPATLVQPVGSPLSLECTVEGTSNPNLYWYRQAAGRGLQLLFYSVGIGQISSEVPQNLSASRPQDRQFILSSKKLLLSDSGFYLCAWDRGLNTEAFFGQGTRLTVV.

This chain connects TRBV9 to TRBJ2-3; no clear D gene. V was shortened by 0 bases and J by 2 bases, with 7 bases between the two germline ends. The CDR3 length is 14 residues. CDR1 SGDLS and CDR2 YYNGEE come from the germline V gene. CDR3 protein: CASSVEAYTDTQYF. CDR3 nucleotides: TGTGCCAGCAGCGTAGAAGCTTACACAGATACGCAGTATTTT.

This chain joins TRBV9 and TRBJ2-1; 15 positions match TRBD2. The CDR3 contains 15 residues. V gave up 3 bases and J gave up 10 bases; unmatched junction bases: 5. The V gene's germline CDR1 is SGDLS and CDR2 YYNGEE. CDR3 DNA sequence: TGTGCCAGCAGCGCCGGGACTAGCGGGGGGAGGGAGCAGTTCTTC. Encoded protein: CASSAGTSGGREQFF. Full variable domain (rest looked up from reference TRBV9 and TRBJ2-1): DSGVTQTPKHLITATGQRVTLRCSPRSGDLSVYWYQQSLDQGLQFLIQYYNGEERAKGNILERFSAQQFPDLHSELNLSSLELGDSALYFCASSAGTSGGREQFFGPGTRLTVL.

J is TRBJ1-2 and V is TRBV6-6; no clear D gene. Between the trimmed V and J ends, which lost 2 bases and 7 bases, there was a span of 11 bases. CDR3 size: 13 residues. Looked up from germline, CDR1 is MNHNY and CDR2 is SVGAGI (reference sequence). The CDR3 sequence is CASSYTQVTGYTF. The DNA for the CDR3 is TGTGCCAGCAGTTACACCCAGGTAACTGGCTACACCTTC.

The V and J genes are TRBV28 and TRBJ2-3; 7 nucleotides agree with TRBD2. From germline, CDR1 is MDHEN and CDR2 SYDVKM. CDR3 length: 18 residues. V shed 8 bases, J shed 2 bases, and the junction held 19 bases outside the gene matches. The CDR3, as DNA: TGTGCCAGCGGGGATAGGCCTAGCGGAGTTTTTCCCACAGATACGCAGTATTTT. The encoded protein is CASGDRPSGVFPTDTQYF.

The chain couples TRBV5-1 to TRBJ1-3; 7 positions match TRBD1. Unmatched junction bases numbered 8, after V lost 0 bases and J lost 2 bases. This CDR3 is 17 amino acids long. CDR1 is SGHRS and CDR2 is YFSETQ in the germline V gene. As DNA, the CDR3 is TGCGCCAGCAGCTTGGGAAGGGGACAGAGCCCTGGAAACACCATATATTTT. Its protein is CASSLGRGQSPGNTIYF.